This is a list of T cell receptor beta chains from one sample in a study of control samples from healthy donors and cancer patients. Clones were sequenced by immunoSEQ multiplex PCR, and TCRdb holds only the in-frame ones, with some missing. The table lists 150,000 to 200,000 clones, 94% of them singletons. The sequenced sample was blood. The receptors were gathered from a woman between 18 and 29 years old in good health. Both conserved end residues are part of each CDR3. The D gene is left open where the match is weak. A clone size is listed for some rows: how often the clone was seen (once, few, many), or a class if it is expanded.

d_call,clone_size,v_call,j_call,cdr3_aa,cdr3_nt
-,-,TRBV10-3,TRBJ1-2,CAITRDGPYGYTF,TGTGCCATCACCAGGGACGGTCCCTATGGCTACACCTTC
-,-,TRBV27,TRBJ1-6,CASSLLVGDNSPLHF,TGTGCCAGCAGTCTCCTCGTGGGTGATAATTCACCCCTCCACTTT
-,-,TRBV5-1,TRBJ2-5,CASSPATALAETQYF,TGCGCCAGCAGCCCGGCTACAGCGCTGGCGGAGACCCAGTACTTC
-,-,TRBV12-5,TRBJ1-4,CASGLRGMWGVQKETNEKLFF,TGTGCTAGTGGTTTGAGAGGAATGTGGGGAGTACAGAAGGAGACTAATGAAAAACTGTTTTTT
TRBD1,-,TRBV2,TRBJ1-6,CARAQTGQDSPLHF,TGTGCCAGGGCTCAGACAGGGCAAGATTCACCCCTCCACTTT
-,-,TRBV7-8,TRBJ1-2,CASSLVADRTSYGYTF,TGTGCCAGCAGCTTAGTAGCTGACAGGACTTCCTATGGCTACACCTTC
-,-,TRBV19,TRBJ1-6,CASSITAETLVYNSPLHF,TGTGCCAGTAGTATAACGGCCGAGACCCTCGTGTATAATTCACCCCTCCACTTT
-,-,TRBV19,TRBJ1-5,CASSPGGGSQPQHF,TGTGCCAGTAGTCCGGGGGGAGGAAGTCAGCCCCAGCATTTT
-,-,TRBV6-4,TRBJ1-5,CATHIGTLNSNQPQHF,TGTGCCACCCACATAGGGACACTTAATAGCAATCAGCCCCAGCATTTT
TRBD1,-,TRBV6-1,TRBJ1-5,CASSEWGQGLGQPQHF,TGTGCCAGCAGTGAATGGGGACAGGGGTTGGGTCAGCCCCAGCATTTT
-,-,TRBV6-6,TRBJ1-5,CASSYQGTAEQPQHF,TGTGCCAGCAGTTACCAGGGAACGGCTGAGCAGCCCCAGCATTTT
-,once,TRBV18,TRBJ1-2,CASSPLGANHYGYTF,TGTGCCAGCTCACCACTGGGGGCCAATCACTATGGCTACACCTTC
TRBD1,once,TRBV9,TRBJ2-7,CASSGHRDSYYEQYF,TGTGCCAGCAGCGGTCACCGGGACAGCTACTACGAGCAGTACTTC
-,once,TRBV15,TRBJ2-3,CATSRAGKRSDTQYF,TGTGCCACCAGCAGAGCTGGGAAGAGGTCCGATACGCAGTATTTT
TRBD1,-,TRBV7-9,TRBJ1-1,CASSRAGTGVIAEAFF,TGTGCCAGCAGCCGCGCCGGGACAGGGGTCATAGCTGAAGCTTTCTTT
TRBD2,-,TRBV18,TRBJ2-5,CASSHSGTSGGAVETQYF,TGTGCCAGCAGCCACTCCGGGACTAGCGGGGGGGCCGTGGAGACCCAGTACTTC
-,-,TRBV7-2,TRBJ2-3,CASSLASQGTDTQYF,TGTGCCAGCAGCTTAGCGTCGCAGGGTACAGATACGCAGTATTTT
-,-,TRBV27,TRBJ1-2,CASSLSKGDGYTF,TGTGCCAGCAGTTTATCAAAAGGGGATGGCTACACCTTC
-,-,TRBV9,TRBJ2-5,CASSPGLGETQYF,TGTGCCAGCAGCCCCGGCCTGGGGGAGACCCAGTACTTC
TRBD2,-,TRBV7-3,TRBJ2-5,CASSKGTSGQGTQYF,TGTGCCAGCAGCAAAGGGACTAGCGGGCAAGGGACCCAGTACTTC
-,-,TRBV9,TRBJ2-1,CASSGGTYYNEQFF,TGTGCCAGCAGCGGAGGGACCTACTACAATGAGCAGTTCTTC
-,-,TRBV28,TRBJ1-1,CASSLGWGRTEAFF,TGTGCCAGCAGTTTAGGGTGGGGTCGGACTGAAGCTTTCTTT
TRBD1,-,TRBV28,TRBJ1-5,CASLRDRGQPQHF,TGTGCCAGCCTCCGGGACAGGGGCCAGCCCCAGCATTTT
TRBD1,-,TRBV3-1/TRBV3-2,TRBJ1-2,CASSQGATGDGYTF,TGTGCCAGCAGCCAAGGTGCGACAGGGGATGGCTACACCTTC
-,few,TRBV5-4,TRBJ2-3,CASSLDGIPANTQYF,TGTGCCAGCAGCTTGGACGGGATTCCCGCTAATACGCAGTATTTT
-,-,TRBV6-1,TRBJ2-7,CASSEDPYEQYF,TGTGCCAGCAGTGAAGACCCTTACGAGCAGTACTTC
TRBD1,once,TRBV5-6,TRBJ2-7,CASSLRDRETYEQYF,TGTGCCAGCAGCCTCCGGGACAGGGAAACCTACGAGCAGTACTTC
-,-,TRBV9,TRBJ2-4,CASSVGSKNIQYF,TGTGCCAGCAGCGTGGGCAGTAAAAACATTCAGTACTTC
TRBD1,-,TRBV13,TRBJ2-5,CASSLQGAYQETQYF,TGTGCCAGCAGCTTACAGGGGGCGTACCAAGAGACCCAGTACTTC
TRBD1,-,TRBV29-1,TRBJ2-1,CSVFGQGNEQFF,TGCAGCGTTTTCGGACAGGGGAATGAGCAGTTCTTC
TRBD1,-,TRBV28,TRBJ1-4,CASSLSGTGAKEKLFF,TGTGCCAGCAGTCTCTCCGGGACAGGGGCGAAGGAAAAACTGTTTTTT
TRBD1,-,TRBV7-9,TRBJ1-1,CASSLGQGRPEAFF,TGTGCCAGCAGCCTCGGACAGGGGAGGCCTGAAGCTTTCTTT
-,once,TRBV15,TRBJ1-1,CATRSLNTEAFF,TGTGCCACACGAAGTTTGAACACTGAAGCTTTCTTT
-,-,TRBV18,TRBJ1-2,CASSPAEGLLGYTF,TGTGCCAGCTCCCCTGCCGAGGGCCTCCTGGGCTACACCTTC
-,-,TRBV7-3,TRBJ1-4,CASRLGWINEKLFF,TGTGCCAGCAGGCTAGGATGGATTAATGAAAAACTGTTTTTT
-,-,TRBV6-1,TRBJ2-3,CASSELNTQYF,TGTGCCAGCAGTGAACTAAATACGCAGTATTTT
TRBD1,-,TRBV7-2,TRBJ1-2,CASSIRGTGQATNYGYTF,TGTGCCAGCAGTATCCGTGGGACAGGCCAAGCCACCAACTATGGCTACACCTTC